Following are 19 T cell receptor beta chains from one sample sequenced in a study of blood T cell repertoires in COVID-19. The method was immunoSEQ multiplex PCR; TCRdb's version includes in-frame clones alone and lacks a portion of them. The sample records 350,000 to 550,000 clones, 85% to 90% being singletons. The sample consisted of PBMCs or T cells enriched from blood (not recorded which). The receptor set was obtained from a man aged 25 to 40 who had recovered from COVID-19.

The chain joins TRBV10-3 to TRBJ2-2, with 7 bases aligning to TRBD2. CDR1 is ENHRY, CDR2 SYGVKD, per germline. The V and J ends lost 5 bases and 0 bases, in that order; junction bases with no gene match: 3. CDR3 size: 15 residues. CDR3 DNA: TGTGCCATCAGTAGTGGGAGGGCGAACACCGGGGAGCTGTTTTTT. Translated: CAISSGRANTGELFF.

V gene TRBV29-1 combines with J gene TRBJ2-1; 8 positions match TRBD1. The junction had 15 bases not matched to a gene; V was cut back by 4 bases and J by 7 bases. The CDR3 consists of 16 residues. The germline V gene encodes CDR1 SQVTM and CDR2 ANQGSEA. The CDR3 sequence: CSVAGGVTAFRNEQFF. The CDR3 DNA follows: TGCAGCGTTGCAGGGGGCGTTACGGCGTTTAGAAATGAGCAGTTCTTC.

The chain carries TRBV4-2 and TRBJ2-1, with D possibly TRBD2 on 5 matching bases. The CDR3 is made up of 15 amino acids. Germline loops: CDR1 LGHNA, CDR2 YNFKEQ. The V and J ends lost 0 bases and 6 bases respectively, with 12 bases between them. CDR3 sequence reads: CASSQENTRVNEQFF. The DNA of the CDR3 is TGTGCCAGCAGCCAAGAAAATACTAGGGTCAATGAGCAGTTCTTC.

The V and J genes are TRBV9 and TRBJ2-1; D remains ambiguous. Per germline, CDR1 SGDLS and CDR2 YYNGEE. This CDR3 is 18 amino acids long. Trimming pared 3 bases from V and 0 bases from J, leaving 19 bases between. CDR3 nucleotides: TGTGCCAGCAGCGCCCCCATAGAGGCGGCGAGCTCCTACAATGAGCAGTTCTTC. Protein product: CASSAPIEAASSYNEQFF.

This clone has just one count. This rearrangement joins TRBV2 to TRBJ1-2; TRBD1 is a possible D gene (5 bases). Trimming cost V 6 bases and J 4 bases, with 6 bases left between them. Germline V gene lookup returns CDR1 SNHLY and CDR2 FYNNEI. The CDR3 is made up of 11 amino acids. The CDR3 bases are TGTGCCAGCAGCGGGGGCTATGGCTACACCTTC. Protein: CASSGGYGYTF.

In regard to this clone: This same CDR3 is encoded by further DNA sequences in the sample. V gene TRBV7-2 combines with J gene TRBJ2-7; 7 nucleotides match TRBD1. CDR3 length: 13 amino acids. The germline V gene encodes CDR1 SGHTA and CDR2 FQGNSA. Trimming at V came to 6 bases and at J to 2 bases, leaving 4 bases not matched to a gene. The CDR3 DNA follows: TGTGCCAGCAGTCGCGACAGGGCCTACGAGCAGTACTTC. Its protein is CASSRDRAYEQYF.

The V gene is TRBV11-2, the J gene TRBJ2-5, with D possibly TRBD1 on 6 matching bases. The CDR3 runs to 13 residues. Germline loops: CDR1 SGHAT, CDR2 FQNNGV. V was shortened by 5 bases and J by 0 bases, with 7 bases between the two germline ends. The CDR3 region has the DNA TGTGCCAGCAGCACAGGGTACCAAGAGACCCAGTACTTC. Amino acids: CASSTGYQETQYF. Using reference TRBV11-2 and TRBJ2-5 for the parts outside the CDR3, the full variable domain is EAGVAQSPRYKIIEKRQSVAFWCNPISGHATLYWYQQILGQGPKLLIQFQNNGVVDDSQLPKDRFSAERLKGVDSTLKIQPAKLEDSAVYLCASSTGYQETQYFGPGTRLLVL.

A note on this clone: Other nucleotide sequences from this sample produce the same CDR3. The chain uses TRBV19 and TRBJ1-1; perhaps TRBD1 as D (5 bases). Germline assignment: CDR1 LNHDA and CDR2 SQIVND (reference sequence). Trimming left V 5 bases short and J 3 bases short, with 10 bases between. The CDR3 contains 13 residues. The CDR3 is CASSSGLDTEAFF. In DNA, the CDR3 is TGTGCCAGTAGTTCAGGGCTGGACACTGAAGCTTTCTTT.

V usage is TRBV3-1 (or the pseudogene TRBV3-2) and J usage is TRBJ2-7; 8 bases line up with TRBD2. V lost 0 bases, J lost 0 bases, and 4 bases stayed unmatched. The CDR3 has 16 amino acids. Germline V gene sequence: CDR1 LGHDT, CDR2 YNNKEL (reference sequence). CDR3 bases: TGTGCCAGCAGCCAAGATTTAGCGGGATTCTCCTACGAGCAGTACTTC. Translated: CASSQDLAGFSYEQYF.

The chain links TRBV7-9 to TRBJ2-3; possible D gene TRBD2, 5 bases. The CDR3 runs 18 residues. The germline V and J ends were trimmed by 0 bases and 0 bases, with 16 bases remaining between them. The germline V gene encodes CDR1 SEHNR and CDR2 FQNEAQ (reference sequence). The CDR3 region has the DNA TGTGCCAGCAGCTTAGCCTCCGTGAAGCGGACTAGCACAGATACGCAGTATTTT. This encodes CASSLASVKRTSTDTQYF.

The chain recombines TRBV20-1 with TRBJ2-3; TRBD2 agrees at 8 bases. Trimming took 3 bases from V and 3 from J; bases not matched to a gene: 8. The length of the CDR3 is 15 residues. Germline V gives CDR1 DFQATT, CDR2 SNEGSKA (reference sequence). CDR3 in DNA: TGCAGTGCTAGTATCGGGGGGGACGGGACAGATACGCAGTATTTT. This sequence encodes CSASIGGDGTDTQYF.

About this clone: Other DNA variants within this sample encode the same CDR3. The gene calls are TRBV5-1 and TRBJ1-1, with 7 bases identical to TRBD1. The CDR3 length is 15 residues. CDR1 and CDR2 (germline): SGHRS, YFSETQ. After removal of 0 bases from V and 0 bases from J, the junction contained 2 bases not matched to a gene. The CDR3 nucleotides are TGCGCCAGCAGCTTGGCCAGGGGGATGAACACTGAAGCTTTCTTT. Residues: CASSLARGMNTEAFF. Using reference TRBV5-1 and TRBJ1-1 for the parts outside the CDR3, the full variable domain is KAGVTQTPRYLIKTRGQQVTLSCSPISGHRSVSWYQQTPGQGLQFLFEYFSETQRNKGNFPGRFSGRQFSNSRSEMNVSTLELGDSALYLCASSLARGMNTEAFFGQGTRLTVV.

A note on this clone: Other DNA sequences in this sample translate to the same CDR3. This chain connects TRBV6-4 to TRBJ2-1, with 9 positions matching TRBD2. The CDR3 is 14 residues long. Germline assignment: CDR1 MRHNA and CDR2 SNTAGT. V was clipped by 3 bases and J by 10 bases; unmatched bases: 7. CDR3 nucleotide sequence: TGTGCCAGCAGTGAGTTAGCGGGAGTGGGGGAGCAGTTCTTC. It specifies CASSELAGVGEQFF.

V and J are TRBV19 and TRBJ2-1, with a weak D call TRBD2 (6 bases). Germline V CDR1 and CDR2: LNHDA, SQIVND (reference sequence). Between the trimmed V and J ends, which lost 3 bases and 7 bases, there was a span of 16 bases. The CDR3 runs to 15 residues. The CDR3 nucleotides read TGTGCCAGTAGTATCATGGGGGAGGCCTGGAATGAGCAGTTCTTC. It specifies CASSIMGEAWNEQFF. Looking up the rest from reference TRBV19 and TRBJ2-1 gives the full variable domain: DGGITQSPKYLFRKEGQNVTLSCEQNLNHDAMYWYRQDPGQGLRLIYYSQIVNDFQKGDIAEGYSVSREKKESFPLTVTSAQKNPTAFYLCASSIMGEAWNEQFFGPGTRLTVL.

V and J are TRBV2 and TRBJ1-4; D gene ambiguous. This CDR3 is built from 16 residues. The germline V gene has CDR1 SNHLY and CDR2 FYNNEI. Trimming removed 7 bases from V and 2 bases from J, with 17 bases in between. The CDR3 loop reads CASTYDGKVTNEKLFF. CDR3 coding DNA: TGTGCCAGCACCTACGACGGGAAGGTGACTAATGAAAAACTGTTTTTT.

The chain combines TRBV30 with TRBJ2-3; the match to TRBD1 covers 7 bases. V lost 5 bases to trimming and J lost 2 bases; unmatched junction nucleotides: 10. There are 15 residues in the CDR3. In germline, CDR1 is GTSNPN, CDR2 SVGIG (reference sequence). Written as DNA, the CDR3 is TGTGCCTGGGCAAGACAGGGAATGGCCACAGATACGCAGTATTTT. This translates into CAWARQGMATDTQYF. Looking up the rest from reference TRBV30 and TRBJ2-3 gives the full variable domain: SQTIHQWPATLVQPVGSPLSLECTVEGTSNPNLYWYRQAAGRGLQLLFYSVGIGQISSEVPQNLSASRPQDRQFILSSKKLLLSDSGFYLCAWARQGMATDTQYFGPGTRLTVL.

There are many counts of this clone. The chain recombines TRBV15 with TRBJ1-2, with D maybe TRBD1 (6 bases). Trimming shortened V by 0 bases and J by 8 bases, and 7 bases separated the two germline ends. The CDR3 is made up of 12 amino acids. Germline loops: CDR1 LNHNV, CDR2 YYDKDF (reference sequence). CDR3 region: CATSRDRGGYTF. The CDR3 DNA sequence: TGTGCCACCAGCAGAGACAGGGGCGGCTACACCTTC. Combining the CDR3 with reference TRBV15 and TRBJ1-2 gives the whole variable domain DAMVIQNPRYQVTQFGKPVTLSCSQTLNHNVMYWYQQKSSQAPKLLFHYYDKDFNNEADTPDNFQSRRPNTSFCFLDIRSPGLGDTAMYLCATSRDRGGYTFGSGTRLTVV.

The rearrangement links TRBV19 to TRBJ1-1; D may be TRBD1 (5 bases). The V end lost 1 base, the J end lost 10 bases, and 22 bases lay between the germline ends. The CDR3 covers 16 residues. From germline, CDR1 is LNHDA and CDR2 SQIVND (reference sequence). The DNA of the CDR3 is TGTGCCAGTAGTATAGGACAAAATCGGGAGGGGCGCGGAGCTTTCTTT. It translates to CASSIGQNREGRGAFF.

The V and J genes are TRBV10-1 and TRBJ1-6, with 7 bases lining up with TRBD1. The germline V gene has CDR1 WNHNN and CDR2 SYGVQD (reference sequence). The CDR3 runs 13 residues. V lost 6 bases to trimming and J lost 8 bases; unmatched junction nucleotides: 4. The CDR3 reads CASRGQADSPLHF. For the CDR3, the DNA is TGCGCCAGCAGAGGACAGGCGGATTCACCCCTCCACTTT.